The rows below give T cell receptor beta chains drawn from one sample of a study of glioma-infiltrating T cells. Via MiXCR, TCRdb re-called the multiplex PCR reads, giving one row per CDR3 protein. The sample carries about 130,000 distinct CDR3 sequences, around 25% recorded once. Sequences were obtained from glioma tissue, nonneoplastic brain tissue, or PBMCs (not recorded which). Every receptor here comes from a human donor with low-grade glioma or glioblastoma, undergoing nonglioma brain surgery, or in good health (not recorded which). Each CDR3 is given with its conserved first and last residue. D genes are given only for firm matches. Only part of the rows carry a size: once, few, many, or a class if the clone is expanded.

clone size | J gene | D gene | V gene | CDR3 protein | CDR3 DNA
NA | TRBJ2-1 | NA | TRBV20-1 | CSATRGDLEQFF | TGCAGTGCCACCCGTGGGGACCTGGAGCAGTTCTTC
NA | TRBJ2-1 | TRBD1 | TRBV11-2 | CASSTGQLYNEQFF | TGTGCCAGCTCTACGGGACAGCTTTACAATGAGCAGTTCTTC
many | TRBJ1-2 | NA | TRBV6-6 | CASSYPPGAAHFYGYTF | TGTGCCAGCAGTTACCCCCCAGGGGCCGCCCATTTCTATGGCTACACCTTC
many | TRBJ1-2 | NA | TRBV27 | CASSLGGRGYGYTF | TGTGCCAGCAGTTTAGGAGGGAGAGGGTATGGCTACACCTTC
few | TRBJ2-3 | NA | TRBV19 | CASSIVTVDTQYF | TGTGCCAGTAGTATAGTCACAGTGGATACGCAGTATTTT
many | TRBJ1-3 | NA | TRBV27 | CASSLTALSVTIYF | TGTGCCAGCAGTTTAACGGCCCTTTCGGTCACCATATATTTT
NA | TRBJ2-2 | NA | TRBV20-1 | CSARDFVSSGTGTGELFF | TGCAGTGCTAGAGATTTCGTATCTTCCGGGACTGGCACCGGGGAGCTGTTTTTT
NA | TRBJ1-1 | TRBD1 | TRBV20-1 | CSASATGGTGAFF | TGCAGTGCTAGCGCGACAGGGGGGACTGGAGCTTTCTTT
once | TRBJ1-1 | NA | TRBV2 | CASSSGAANTEAFF | TGTGCCAGCAGCTCAGGGGCGGCGAACACTGAAGCTTTCTTT
NA | TRBJ1-1 | NA | TRBV18 | CASFRDTPMNTEAFF | TGTGCCAGCTTCCGGGACACACCAATGAACACTGAAGCTTTCTTT
many | TRBJ2-1 | TRBD2 | TRBV7-2 | CASVSERGAGNEQFF | TGTGCCAGCGTCAGTGAGCGGGGGGCGGGGAATGAGCAGTTCTTC
many | TRBJ2-5 | NA | TRBV20-1 | CSAREAQRAQYF | TGCAGTGCTAGAGAAGCGCAGAGGGCCCAGTACTTC
NA | TRBJ1-6 | NA | TRBV2 | CASSSTGSSYNSPLRF | TGTGCCAGCAGTTCAACAGGGAGCTCCTATAATTCACCCCTCCGCTTT
NA | TRBJ2-5 | NA | TRBV2 | CASSKTVYGETQYF | TGTGCCAGCAGCAAGACAGTCTATGGCGAGACCCAGTACTTC
many | TRBJ1-5 | NA | TRBV20-1 | CSAGRGGGQPQHF | TGCAGTGCTGGCAGGGGAGGGGGTCAGCCCCAGCATTTT
many | TRBJ1-2 | NA | TRBV25-1 | CASSDMAGYTF | TGTGCCAGCAGTGATATGGCCGGCTACACCTTC
few | TRBJ2-3 | TRBD2 | TRBV4-2 | CASSHSGGQSTDTQYF | TGTGCCAGCAGCCATAGCGGGGGGCAAAGCACAGATACGCAGTATTTT
few | TRBJ2-3 | NA | TRBV20-1 | CSATSAGDTDTQYF | TGCAGTGCCACGAGCGCAGGGGACACAGATACGCAGTATTTT
NA | TRBJ1-3 | TRBD1 | TRBV28 | CASSSRGQGARGNTIYF | TGTGCCAGCAGTTCACGAGGACAGGGGGCAAGAGGAAACACCATATATTTT
many | TRBJ1-1 | NA | TRBV15 | CATSRDRTLGTEAFF | TGTGCCACCAGCAGAGATCGGACCCTCGGCACTGAAGCTTTCTTT
NA | TRBJ2-5 | NA | TRBV3-1 | CASSQNRARVLASTQETQYF | TGTGCCAGCAGCCAAAACCGTGCTAGGGTACTAGCTTCGACGCAAGAGACCCAGTACTTC
NA | TRBJ1-5 | TRBD1 | TRBV24-1 | CATSDSGQGNQPQHF | TGTGCCACCAGTGATTCCGGACAGGGGAATCAGCCCCAGCATTTT
few | TRBJ1-1 | NA | TRBV6-1 | CASIGGEGAFF | TGTGCCAGCATCGGAGGAGAGGGAGCTTTCTTT
many | TRBJ1-5 | NA | TRBV6-1 | CASSYGGSNNQPQHF | TGTGCCAGCAGTTATGGAGGTTCTAACAATCAGCCCCAGCATTTT
few | TRBJ1-1 | NA | TRBV7-2 | CASSYRQRVVEPPEAFF | TGTGCCAGCAGCTACCGACAAAGGGTTGTGGAGCCCCCCGAAGCTTTCTTT
NA | TRBJ2-1 | TRBD1 | TRBV19 | CASKRQGTYNEQFF | TGTGCCAGTAAACGACAGGGGACCTACAATGAGCAGTTCTTC
few | TRBJ2-5 | NA | TRBV7-2 | CASSFLSETKYF | TGTGCCAGCAGCTTCTTAAGCGAGACCAAGTACTTC
many | TRBJ2-1 | NA | TRBV18 | CASSRRGTMDEQFF | TGTGCCAGCTCTAGGCGGGGCACAATGGATGAGCAGTTCTTC
many | TRBJ2-5 | NA | TRBV7-2 | CASSLVRRETQYF | TGTGCCAGCAGCTTAGTGCGGCGTGAGACCCAGTACTTC
many | TRBJ2-2 | NA | TRBV20-1 | CSARDGGNTGELFF | TGCAGTGCTAGAGATGGCGGGAACACCGGGGAGCTGTTTTTT
few | TRBJ2-5 | NA | TRBV7-2 | CASTPARADESQYF | TGTGCCAGCACCCCCGCCAGAGCGGATGAGTCCCAGTACTTC
once | TRBJ2-5 | NA | TRBV7-2 | CASSELTGGETQYF | TGTGCCAGCAGCGAACTAACTGGAGGGGAGACCCAGTACTTC
NA | TRBJ1-2 | NA | TRBV11-3 | CASSPWTAGTEGYTF | TGTGCCAGCAGCCCGTGGACAGCAGGGACGGAAGGCTACACCTTC